This T cell receptor (beta chain) was captured in a study of cytomegalovirus exposure and HLA in healthy donors. The PCR employed 60 Vbeta primers together with 13 Jbeta primers. Produced via immunoSEQ multiplex PCR; TCRdb's table is partial and in-frame only. Of a few hundred thousand clones in the sample, roughly 80% were seen once. Material: PBMCs. This TCR was sampled from a man aged 30 to 39 in good health and CMV-seronegative.

The CDR3 here is CASGPGTLSYNEQFF. In DNA, the CDR3 is TGTGCCAGCGGCCCCGGGACACTTTCCTACAATGAGCAGTTCTTC. The gene calls are TRBV9 and TRBJ2-1; D is perhaps TRBD1 (6 bases). The CDR3 spans 15 residues. Looked up from germline, CDR1 is SGDLS and CDR2 is YYNGEE. V was shortened by 7 bases and J by 1 base, with 15 bases between the two germline ends.